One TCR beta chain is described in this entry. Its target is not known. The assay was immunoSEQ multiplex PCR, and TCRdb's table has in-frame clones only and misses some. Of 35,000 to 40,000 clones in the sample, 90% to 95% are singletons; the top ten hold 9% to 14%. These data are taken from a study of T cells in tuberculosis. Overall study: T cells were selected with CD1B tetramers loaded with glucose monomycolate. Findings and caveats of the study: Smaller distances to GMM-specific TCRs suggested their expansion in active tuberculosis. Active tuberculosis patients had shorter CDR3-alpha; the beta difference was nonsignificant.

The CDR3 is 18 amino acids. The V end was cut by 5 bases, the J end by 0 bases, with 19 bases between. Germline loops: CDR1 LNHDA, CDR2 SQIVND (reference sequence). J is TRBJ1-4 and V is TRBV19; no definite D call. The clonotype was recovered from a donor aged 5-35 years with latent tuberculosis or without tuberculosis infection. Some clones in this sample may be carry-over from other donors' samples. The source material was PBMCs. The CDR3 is CASSPVVSTIATNEKLFF. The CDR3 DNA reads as TGTGCCAGTAGTCCAGTCGTATCAACTATCGCAACTAATGAAAAACTGTTTTTT. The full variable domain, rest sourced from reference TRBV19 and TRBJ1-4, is DGGITQSPKYLFRKEGQNVTLSCEQNLNHDAMYWYRQDPGQGLRLIYYSQIVNDFQKGDIAEGYSVSREKKESFPLTVTSAQKNPTAFYLCASSPVVSTIATNEKLFFGSGTQLSVL.